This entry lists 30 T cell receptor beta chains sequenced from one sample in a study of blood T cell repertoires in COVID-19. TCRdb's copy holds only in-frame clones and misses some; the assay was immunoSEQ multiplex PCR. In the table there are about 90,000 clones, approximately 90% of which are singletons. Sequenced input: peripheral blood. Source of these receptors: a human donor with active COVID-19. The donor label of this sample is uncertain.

The CDR3 DNA follows: TGCGCCAGCAGCTTGGACGGGGCCTACAATGAGCAGTTCTTC. Translated: CASSLDGAYNEQFF. The chain uses TRBV5-1 and TRBJ2-1; the D gene is possibly TRBD2 (5 bases). The germline V gene encodes CDR1 SGHRS and CDR2 YFSETQ. V lost 0 bases and J 2 bases, leaving 6 bases between the germline ends. The CDR3 is 14 amino acids.

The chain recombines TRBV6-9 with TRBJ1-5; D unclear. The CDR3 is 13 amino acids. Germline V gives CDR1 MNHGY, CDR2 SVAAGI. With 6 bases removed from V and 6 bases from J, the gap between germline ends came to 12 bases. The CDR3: CASRPPGGQPQHF. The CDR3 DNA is TGTGCCAGCAGGCCCCCCGGAGGTCAGCCCCAGCATTTT.

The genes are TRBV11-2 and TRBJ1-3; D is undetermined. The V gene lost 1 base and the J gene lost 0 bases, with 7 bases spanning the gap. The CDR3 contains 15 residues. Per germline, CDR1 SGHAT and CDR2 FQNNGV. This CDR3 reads CASSLVPFSGNTIYF. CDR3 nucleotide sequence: TGTGCCAGCAGCTTAGTTCCTTTCTCTGGAAACACCATATATTTT.

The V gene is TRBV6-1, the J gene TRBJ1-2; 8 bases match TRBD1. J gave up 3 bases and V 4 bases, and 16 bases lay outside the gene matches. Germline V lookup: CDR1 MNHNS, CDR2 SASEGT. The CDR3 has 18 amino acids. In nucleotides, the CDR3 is TGTGCCAGCAGTGGTCTCTCAACCGGGACAGGAAAGTACTATGGCTACACCTTC. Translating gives CASSGLSTGTGKYYGYTF.

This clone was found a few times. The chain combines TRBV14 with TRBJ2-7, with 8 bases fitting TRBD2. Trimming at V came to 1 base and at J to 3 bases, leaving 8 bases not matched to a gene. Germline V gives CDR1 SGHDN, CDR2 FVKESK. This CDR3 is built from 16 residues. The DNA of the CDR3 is TGTGCCAGCAGCCAAGGGCTAAGCGGGGGCATCTACGAGCAGTACTTC. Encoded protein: CASSQGLSGGIYEQYF. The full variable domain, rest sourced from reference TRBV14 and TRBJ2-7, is EAGVTQFPSHSVIEKGQTVTLRCDPISGHDNLYWYRRVMGKEIKFLLHFVKESKQDESGMPNNRFLAERTGGTYSTLKVQPAELEDSGVYFCASSQGLSGGIYEQYFGPGTRLTVT.

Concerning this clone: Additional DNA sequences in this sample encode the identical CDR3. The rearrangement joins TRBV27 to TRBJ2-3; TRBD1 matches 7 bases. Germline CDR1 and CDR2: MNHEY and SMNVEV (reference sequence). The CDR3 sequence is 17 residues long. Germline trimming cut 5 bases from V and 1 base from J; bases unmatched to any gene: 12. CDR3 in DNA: TGTGCCAGCAGTCCATCCGAGGGGCAGGGGGGCACAGATACGCAGTATTTT. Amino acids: CASSPSEGQGGTDTQYF.

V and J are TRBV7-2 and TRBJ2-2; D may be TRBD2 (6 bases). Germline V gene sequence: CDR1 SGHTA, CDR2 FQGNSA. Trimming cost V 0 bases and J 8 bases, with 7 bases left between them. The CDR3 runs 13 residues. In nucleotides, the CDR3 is TGTGCCAGCAGCTTAGCGGGACTGGGGGAGCTGTTTTTT. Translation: CASSLAGLGELFF.

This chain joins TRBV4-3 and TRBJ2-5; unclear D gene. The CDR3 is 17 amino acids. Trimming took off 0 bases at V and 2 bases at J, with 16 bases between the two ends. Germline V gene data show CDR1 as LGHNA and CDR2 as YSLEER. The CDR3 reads CASSQDLSPHLQETQYF. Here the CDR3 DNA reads TGCGCCAGCAGCCAAGATTTGAGCCCCCACTTGCAAGAGACCCAGTACTTC.

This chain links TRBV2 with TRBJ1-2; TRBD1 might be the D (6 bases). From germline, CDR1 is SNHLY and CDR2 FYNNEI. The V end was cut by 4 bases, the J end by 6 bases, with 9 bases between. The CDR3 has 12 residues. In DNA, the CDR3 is TGTGCCAGCAGTGTCGGACAGAATGGCTACACCTTC. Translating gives CASSVGQNGYTF.

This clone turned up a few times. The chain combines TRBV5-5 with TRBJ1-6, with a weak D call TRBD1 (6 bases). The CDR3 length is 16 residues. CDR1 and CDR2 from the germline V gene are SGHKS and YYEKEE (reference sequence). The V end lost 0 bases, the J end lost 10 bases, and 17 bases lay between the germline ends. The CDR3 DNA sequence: TGTGCCAGCAGCTTGGCCGGATGGGACAACTACTCACCCCTCCACTTT. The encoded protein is CASSLAGWDNYSPLHF.

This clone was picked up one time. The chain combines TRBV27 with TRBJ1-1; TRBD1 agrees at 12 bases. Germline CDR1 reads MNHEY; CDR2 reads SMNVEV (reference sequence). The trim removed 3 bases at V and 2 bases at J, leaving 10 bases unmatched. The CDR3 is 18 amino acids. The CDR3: CASSLLWGQGARNTEAFF. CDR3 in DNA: TGTGCCAGCAGTTTGTTATGGGGACAGGGGGCAAGAAACACTGAAGCTTTCTTT.

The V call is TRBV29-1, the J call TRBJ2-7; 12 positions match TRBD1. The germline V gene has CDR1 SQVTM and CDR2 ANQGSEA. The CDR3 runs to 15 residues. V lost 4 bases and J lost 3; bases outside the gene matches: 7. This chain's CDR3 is CSVAAGTGGLYEQYF. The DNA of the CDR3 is TGCAGCGTTGCAGCCGGGACAGGGGGCCTCTACGAGCAGTACTTC.

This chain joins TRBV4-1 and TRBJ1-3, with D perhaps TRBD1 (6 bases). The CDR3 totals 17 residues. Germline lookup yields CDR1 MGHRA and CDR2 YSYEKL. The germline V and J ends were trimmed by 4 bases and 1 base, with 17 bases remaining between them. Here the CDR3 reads CASSPGWGLGSGNTIYF. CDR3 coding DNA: TGCGCCAGCAGCCCCGGATGGGGGCTTGGTTCTGGAAACACCATATATTTT.

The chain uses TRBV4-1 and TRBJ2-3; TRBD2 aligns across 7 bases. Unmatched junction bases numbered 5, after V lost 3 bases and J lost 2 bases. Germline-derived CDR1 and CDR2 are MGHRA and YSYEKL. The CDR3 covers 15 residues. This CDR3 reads CASSQWEGTTDTQYF. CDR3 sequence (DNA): TGCGCCAGCAGCCAGTGGGAGGGGACCACAGATACGCAGTATTTT.

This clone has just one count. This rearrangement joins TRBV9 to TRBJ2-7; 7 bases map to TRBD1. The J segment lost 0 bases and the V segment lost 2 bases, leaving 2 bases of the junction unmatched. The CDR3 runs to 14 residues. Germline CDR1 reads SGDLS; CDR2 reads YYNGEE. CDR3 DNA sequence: TGTGCCAGCAGCGTGGGGGACAGCTCCTACGAGCAGTACTTC. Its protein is CASSVGDSSYEQYF.

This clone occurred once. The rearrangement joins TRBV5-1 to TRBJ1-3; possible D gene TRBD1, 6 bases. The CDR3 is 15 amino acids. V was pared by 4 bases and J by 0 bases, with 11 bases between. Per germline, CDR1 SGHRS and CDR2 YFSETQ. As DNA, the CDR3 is TGCGCCAGCAGCGCCGGGACAAGCTCTGGAAACACCATATATTTT. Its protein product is CASSAGTSSGNTIYF.

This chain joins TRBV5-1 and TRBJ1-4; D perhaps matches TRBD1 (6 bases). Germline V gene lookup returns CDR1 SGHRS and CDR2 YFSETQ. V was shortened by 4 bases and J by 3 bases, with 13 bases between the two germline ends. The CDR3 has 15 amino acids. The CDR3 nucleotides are TGCGCCAGCAGCCGTATCAGGGGATCTAATGAAAAACTGTTTTTT. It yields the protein CASSRIRGSNEKLFF.

In DNA, the CDR3 is TGTGCCAGCAGCCAGGGGAACACTGAAGCTTTCTTT. This codes for CASSQGNTEAFF. The chain links TRBV5-4 to TRBJ1-1, with D maybe TRBD1 (5 bases). CDR3 length equals 12 residues. Germline loops: CDR1 SGHNT, CDR2 YYREEE (reference sequence). Trimming pared 4 bases from V and 1 base from J, leaving 5 bases between.

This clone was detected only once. CDR3 region: CASSLVTAGEETQYF. In DNA form, the CDR3 reads TGTGCCAGCAGCTTGGTAACAGCAGGGGAAGAGACCCAGTACTTC. This chain uses TRBV5-6 with TRBJ2-5, with D tentatively TRBD1 (6 bases). The CDR3 is 15 amino acids. Germline assignment: CDR1 SGHDT and CDR2 YYEEEE. The germline V and J ends were trimmed by 0 bases and 3 bases, with 12 bases remaining between them.

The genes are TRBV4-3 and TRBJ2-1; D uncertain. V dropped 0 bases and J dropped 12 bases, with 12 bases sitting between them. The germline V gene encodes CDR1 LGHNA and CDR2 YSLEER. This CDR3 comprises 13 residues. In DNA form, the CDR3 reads TGCGCCAGCAGCCAAGATCTTCTGAGTGGGCAGTTCTTC. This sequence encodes CASSQDLLSGQFF.

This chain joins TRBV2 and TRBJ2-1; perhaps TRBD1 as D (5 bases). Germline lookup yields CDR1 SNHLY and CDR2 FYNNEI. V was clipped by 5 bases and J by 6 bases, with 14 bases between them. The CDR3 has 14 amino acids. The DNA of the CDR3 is TGTGCCAGCAGTCCAAGGGTACAGGTCAATGAGCAGTTCTTC. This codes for CASSPRVQVNEQFF.

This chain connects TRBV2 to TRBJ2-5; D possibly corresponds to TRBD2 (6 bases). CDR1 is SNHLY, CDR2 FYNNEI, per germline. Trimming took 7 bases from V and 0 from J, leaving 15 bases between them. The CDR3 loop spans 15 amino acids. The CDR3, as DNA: TGTGCCAGCAACATTTTAGCGGTACACCAAGAGACCCAGTACTTC. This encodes CASNILAVHQETQYF.

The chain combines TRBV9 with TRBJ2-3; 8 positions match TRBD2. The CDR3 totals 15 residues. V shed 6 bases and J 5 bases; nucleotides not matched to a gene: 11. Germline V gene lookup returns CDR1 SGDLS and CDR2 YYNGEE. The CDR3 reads CASTRQSSGGDTQYF. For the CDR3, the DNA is TGTGCCAGCACCCGACAGAGCAGCGGGGGAGATACGCAGTATTTT.

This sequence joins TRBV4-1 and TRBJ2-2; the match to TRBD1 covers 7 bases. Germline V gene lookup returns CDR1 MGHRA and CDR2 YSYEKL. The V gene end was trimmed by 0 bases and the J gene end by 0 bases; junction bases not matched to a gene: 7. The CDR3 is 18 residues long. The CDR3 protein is CASSQDRGRGTNTGELFF. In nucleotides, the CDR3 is TGCGCCAGCAGCCAAGATAGGGGCAGGGGGACGAACACCGGGGAGCTGTTTTTT.

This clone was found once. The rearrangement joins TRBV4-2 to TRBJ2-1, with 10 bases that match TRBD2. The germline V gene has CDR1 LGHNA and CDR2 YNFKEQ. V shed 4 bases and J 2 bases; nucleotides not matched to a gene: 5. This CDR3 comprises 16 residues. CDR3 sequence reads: CASSPRSGGTYNEQFF. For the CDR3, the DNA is TGTGCCAGCAGCCCCCGTAGCGGGGGGACCTACAATGAGCAGTTCTTC.

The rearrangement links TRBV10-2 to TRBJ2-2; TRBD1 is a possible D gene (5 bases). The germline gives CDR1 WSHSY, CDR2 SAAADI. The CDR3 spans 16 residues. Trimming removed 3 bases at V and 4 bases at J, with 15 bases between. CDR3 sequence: CASSDGRDRITGELFF. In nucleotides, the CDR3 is TGCGCCAGCAGTGATGGCAGGGATCGAATCACCGGGGAGCTGTTTTTT.

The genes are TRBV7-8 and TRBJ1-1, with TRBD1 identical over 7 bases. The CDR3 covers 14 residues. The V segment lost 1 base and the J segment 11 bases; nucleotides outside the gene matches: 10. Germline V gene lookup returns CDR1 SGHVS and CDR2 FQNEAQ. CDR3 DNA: TGTGCCAGCAGCTTAGGCGATCCAGGGGGTGACGCTTTCTTT. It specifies CASSLGDPGGDAFF. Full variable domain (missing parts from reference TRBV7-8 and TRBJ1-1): GAGVSQSPRYKVAKRGQDVALRCDPISGHVSLFWYQQALGQGPEFLTYFQNEAQLDKSGLPSDRFFAERPEGSVSTLKIQRTQQEDSAVYLCASSLGDPGGDAFFGQGTRLTVV.

In DNA form, the CDR3 reads TGTGCCAGCAGCCCTAGCGGGGGGGCTATGGATGAGCAGTTCTTC. Its protein is CASSPSGGAMDEQFF. The rearrangement joins TRBV3-1 (or the pseudogene TRBV3-2) to TRBJ2-1; 12 positions match TRBD2. Trimming removed 4 bases from V and 8 bases from J; junction bases left unmatched: 6. The CDR3 consists of 15 residues. Germline V gene data show CDR1 as LGHDT and CDR2 as YNNKEL (reference sequence).

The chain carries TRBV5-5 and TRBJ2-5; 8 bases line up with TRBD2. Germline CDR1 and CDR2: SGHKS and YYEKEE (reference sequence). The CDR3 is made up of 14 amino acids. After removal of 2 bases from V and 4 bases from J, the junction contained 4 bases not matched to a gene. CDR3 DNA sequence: TGTGCCAGCAGCTTTGGGACTAGTGGAGAGACCCAGTACTTC. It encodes CASSFGTSGETQYF.

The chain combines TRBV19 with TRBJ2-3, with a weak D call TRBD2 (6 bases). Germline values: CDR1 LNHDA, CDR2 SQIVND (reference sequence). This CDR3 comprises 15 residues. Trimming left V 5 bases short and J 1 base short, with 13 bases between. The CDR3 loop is CASSFSSGGTDTQYF. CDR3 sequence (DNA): TGTGCCAGTAGTTTTTCATCGGGGGGCACAGATACGCAGTATTTT.